A selection of T cell receptor beta chains follows, all from one sample in a study of T-cell reconstitution after alpha-beta-depleted transplantation in children. Each CDR3 protein gets one entry after TCRdb re-called the PCR reads with MiXCR. The sample consists of 500,000 to 750,000 distinct CDR3 sequences, around 13% of them appearing once. The material was PBMCs, mostly from graft donor cells, obtained 360 days after TCRalphabeta/CD19-depleted stem cell transplant. The receptors originated from a male patient younger than 18 who had a stem cell transplant for acute myeloid leukemia, so the T cells may come from the graft donor. Each CDR3 is given without its conserved first and last residue.

v_call cdr3_aa
TRBV20-1 SARDGRILAKNIQY
TRBV28 ASSLEGGRARIYQETQY
TRBV28 ASSPTWGKDYEQY
TRBV28 ASSPTTKVYEQY
TRBV20-1 SASSVSGLAAEQF
TRBV13 ASSSRTGVSSYEQY
TRBV9 ASSVVIAGRYGEQF
TRBV20-1 SALDWGEPVQETQY
TRBV7-9 ASSLGGLAGVENEQF
TRBV7-3 ASSPHRERGYGYT
TRBV4-3 ASSQLQGTGELF
TRBV20-1 SARERFRDKANYGYT
TRBV5-6 ASSQPLGLDQETQY
TRBV7-9 ASSTGGGIGYNEQF
TRBV9 ASSATSTGVYEQY
TRBV5-4 ASSLDGSAGDTQY
TRBV7-2 ASSVVGGIVPNEQF
TRBV4-3 ASSVQREGKYEQY
TRBV29-1 SVSTAPQETQY
TRBV5-5 ASSLNRVYEQY
TRBV20-1 SASYAGVSTDTQY
TRBV30 AWGRGRTEAF
TRBV18 ASSQITGLAGASRDNEQF
TRBV20-1 SPLPDTQY
TRBV6-1 ASSSTGLGNQPQH
TRBV9 ASSVAVQSSYEQY
TRBV18 ASSPGLSQETQY
TRBV7-2 ASSLVWRADNEQF
TRBV24-1 ATSDLPAASYNEQF
TRBV4-3 ASSYLAGAVGELF
TRBV20-1 SAVRGTSQSDEQF
TRBV12-3/TRBV12-4 ASSSTGPRTTEAF
TRBV29-1 SVDGAGGYT
TRBV10-3 AIGTPTNIQY
TRBV12-3/TRBV12-4 ASSLGGFGTYNEQF
TRBV7-2 ASSSRLAGGPETQY
TRBV7-2 ASSLRWGDEQY
TRBV28 ASLIWGEQF
TRBV11-1 ASNLDWDRGNQPQH
TRBV12-3/TRBV12-4 ASSPGTPKPYTEAF
TRBV2 ASTPGLAGMV
TRBV5-5 ASSLGPLSSGANVLT
TRBV12-3/TRBV12-4 ASSFNPSGYHYEQY
TRBV20-1 SATGTGWSEQY
TRBV19 ASRTAMNTEAF
TRBV5-1 ASSWTSGLEEQF
TRBV28 ASRVIEAKNIQY
TRBV12-3/TRBV12-4 ASSLRQGSIYGYT